This entry describes one T cell receptor beta chain. Its cognate antigen is unknown. This sample is drawn from a study of shared clonotypes between healthy human individuals. Study-wide findings and caveats: Estimated richness values were generally larger in naive subsets than in memory subsets.

CD45RO-negative CD8 cells positively selected for CCR7 made up the naive population, which excluded terminally differentiated effector memory CD45RA+ cells. The assay used deep level. The table came from immunoSEQ multiplex PCR; TCRdb's copy has only in-frame clones and leaves some out. Among roughly 550,000 clones listed, 95% to 96% were seen once. The CDR3 extends over 14 amino acids. The germline V gene encodes CDR1 MDHEN and CDR2 SYDVKM. Trimming removed 5 bases from V and 4 bases from J; junction bases left unmatched: 7. Sequencing was done on a sample of naive CD8+ T cells sorted from blood. This chain joins TRBV28 and TRBJ1-2; the match to TRBD1 covers 7 bases. This TCR came from a woman aged 30 to 39 in good health. CDR3 nucleotides: TGTGCCAGCAGTCCCGACAGGGTTGTCTATGGCTACACCTTC. Amino acid sequence: CASSPDRVVYGYTF.